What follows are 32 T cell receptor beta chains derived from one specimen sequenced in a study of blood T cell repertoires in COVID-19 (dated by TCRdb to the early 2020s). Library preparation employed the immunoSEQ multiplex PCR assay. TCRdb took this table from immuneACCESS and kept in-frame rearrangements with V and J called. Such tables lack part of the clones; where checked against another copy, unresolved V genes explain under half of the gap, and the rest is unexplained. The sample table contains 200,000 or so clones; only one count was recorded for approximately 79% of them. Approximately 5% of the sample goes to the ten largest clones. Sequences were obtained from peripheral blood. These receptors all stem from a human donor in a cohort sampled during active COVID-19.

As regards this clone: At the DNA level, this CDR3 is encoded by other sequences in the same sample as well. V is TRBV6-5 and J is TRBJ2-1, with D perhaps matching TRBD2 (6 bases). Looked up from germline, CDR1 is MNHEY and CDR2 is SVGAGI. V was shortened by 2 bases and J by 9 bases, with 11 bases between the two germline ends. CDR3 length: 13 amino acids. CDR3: CASSYAGGGEQFF. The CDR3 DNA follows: TGTGCCAGCAGTTACGCCGGGGGAGGTGAGCAGTTCTTC.

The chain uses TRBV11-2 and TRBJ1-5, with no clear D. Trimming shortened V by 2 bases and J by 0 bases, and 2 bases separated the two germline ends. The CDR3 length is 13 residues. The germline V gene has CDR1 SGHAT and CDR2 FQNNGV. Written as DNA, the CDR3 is TGTGCCAGCAGCTTATATAGCAATCAGCCCCAGCATTTT. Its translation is CASSLYSNQPQHF.

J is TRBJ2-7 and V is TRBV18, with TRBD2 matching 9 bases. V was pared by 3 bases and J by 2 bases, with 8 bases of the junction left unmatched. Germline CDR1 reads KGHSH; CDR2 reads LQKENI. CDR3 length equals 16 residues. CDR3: CASSPTSGRSPYEQYF. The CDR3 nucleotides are TGTGCCAGCTCACCCACCAGCGGGAGGAGCCCCTACGAGCAGTACTTC.

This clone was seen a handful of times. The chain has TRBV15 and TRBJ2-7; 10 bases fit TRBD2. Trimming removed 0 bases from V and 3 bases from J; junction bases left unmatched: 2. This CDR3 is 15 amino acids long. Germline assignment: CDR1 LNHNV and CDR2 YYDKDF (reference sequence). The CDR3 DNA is TGTGCCACCAGCAGAGAGGCTAGCGGGAGCTACGAGCAGTACTTC. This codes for CATSREASGSYEQYF.

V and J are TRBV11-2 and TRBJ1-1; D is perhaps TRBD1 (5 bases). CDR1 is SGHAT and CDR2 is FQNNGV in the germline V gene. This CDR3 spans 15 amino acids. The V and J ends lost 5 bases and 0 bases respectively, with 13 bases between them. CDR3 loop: CASSDSGTLNTEAFF. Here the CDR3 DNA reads TGTGCCAGCAGCGACTCCGGGACTCTGAACACTGAAGCTTTCTTT.

This CDR3 reads CASSLVGGTRAFEQYF. Here the CDR3 DNA reads TGTGCCAGCAGCTTAGTAGGCGGGACTAGAGCGTTCGAGCAGTACTTC. This chain uses TRBV7-8 with TRBJ2-7; 8 nucleotides line up with TRBD2. The CDR3 runs 16 residues. From germline, CDR1 is SGHVS and CDR2 FQNEAQ. Germline trimming cut 1 base from V and 6 bases from J; bases unmatched to any gene: 11.

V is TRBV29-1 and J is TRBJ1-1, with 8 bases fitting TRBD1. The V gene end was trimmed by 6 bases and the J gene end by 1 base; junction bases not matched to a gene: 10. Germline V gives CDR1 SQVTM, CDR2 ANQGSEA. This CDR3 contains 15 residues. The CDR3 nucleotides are TGCAGCGTCGGCGCGCCGGGACAGGCGAACACTGAAGCTTTCTTT. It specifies CSVGAPGQANTEAFF.

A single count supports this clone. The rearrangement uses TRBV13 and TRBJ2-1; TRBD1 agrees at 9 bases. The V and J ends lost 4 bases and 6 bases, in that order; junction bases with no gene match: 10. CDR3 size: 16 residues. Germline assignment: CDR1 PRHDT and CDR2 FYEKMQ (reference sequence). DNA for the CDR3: TGTGCCAGCAGCTGGACCGGGACAGGGAGGGTCAATGAGCAGTTCTTC. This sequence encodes CASSWTGTGRVNEQFF.

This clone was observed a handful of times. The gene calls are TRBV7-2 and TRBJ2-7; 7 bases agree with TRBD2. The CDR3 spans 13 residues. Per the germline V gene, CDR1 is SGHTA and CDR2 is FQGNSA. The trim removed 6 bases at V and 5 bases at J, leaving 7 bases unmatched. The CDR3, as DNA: TGTGCCAGCAGACGGGACTACCGGGACGAGCAGTACTTC. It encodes CASRRDYRDEQYF.

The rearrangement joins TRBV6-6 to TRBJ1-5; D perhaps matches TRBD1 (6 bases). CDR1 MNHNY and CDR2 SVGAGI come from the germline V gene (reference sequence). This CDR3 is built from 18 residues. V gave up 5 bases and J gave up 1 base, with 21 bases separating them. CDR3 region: CASSPSKMGAWSNQPQHF. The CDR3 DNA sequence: TGTGCCAGCAGTCCAAGTAAAATGGGGGCGTGGAGCAATCAGCCCCAGCATTTT.

This CDR3 reads CASSPLSGPEQYF. As DNA, the CDR3 is TGTGCCAGCAGCCCCCTAAGTGGGCCCGAGCAGTACTTC. V and J are TRBV5-6 and TRBJ2-7, with D unresolved. V lost 4 bases, J lost 6 bases, and 14 bases lay in between. This CDR3 is built from 13 residues. CDR1 SGHDT and CDR2 YYEEEE come from the germline V gene. Drawing the rest from reference TRBV5-6 and TRBJ2-7, the complete variable domain is DAGVTQSPTHLIKTRGQQVTLRCSPKSGHDTVSWYQQALGQGPQFIFQYYEEEERQRGNFPDRFSGHQFPNYSSELNVNALLLGDSALYLCASSPLSGPEQYFGPGTRLTVT.

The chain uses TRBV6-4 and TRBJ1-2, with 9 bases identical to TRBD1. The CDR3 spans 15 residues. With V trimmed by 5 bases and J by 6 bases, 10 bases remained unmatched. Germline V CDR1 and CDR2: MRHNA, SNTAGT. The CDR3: CASSPSGTGLNGYTF. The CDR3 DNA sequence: TGTGCCAGCAGTCCCTCCGGGACAGGGCTCAATGGCTACACCTTC.

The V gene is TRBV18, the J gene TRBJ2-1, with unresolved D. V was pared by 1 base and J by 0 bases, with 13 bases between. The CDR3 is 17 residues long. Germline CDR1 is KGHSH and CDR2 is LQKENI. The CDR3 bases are TGTGCCAGCTCACCACTCAAGACACCGAGCTCCTACAATGAGCAGTTCTTC. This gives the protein CASSPLKTPSSYNEQFF.

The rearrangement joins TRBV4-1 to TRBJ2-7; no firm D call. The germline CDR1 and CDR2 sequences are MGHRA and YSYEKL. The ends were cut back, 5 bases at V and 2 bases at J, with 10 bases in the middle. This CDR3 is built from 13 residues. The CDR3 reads CASSFGLAYEQYF. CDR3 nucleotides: TGCGCCAGCAGCTTTGGGCTCGCCTACGAGCAGTACTTC.

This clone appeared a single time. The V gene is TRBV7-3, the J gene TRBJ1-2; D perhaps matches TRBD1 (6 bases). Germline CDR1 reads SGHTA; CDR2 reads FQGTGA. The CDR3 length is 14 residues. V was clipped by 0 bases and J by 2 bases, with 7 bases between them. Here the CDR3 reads CASSLTGGNYGYTF. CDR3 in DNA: TGTGCCAGCAGCTTAACAGGGGGAAACTATGGCTACACCTTC.

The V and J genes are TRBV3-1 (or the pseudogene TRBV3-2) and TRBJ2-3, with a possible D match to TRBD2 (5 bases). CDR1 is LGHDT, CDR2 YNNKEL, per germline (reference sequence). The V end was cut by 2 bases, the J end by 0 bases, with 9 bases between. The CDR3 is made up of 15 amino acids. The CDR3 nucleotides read TGTGCCAGCAGCCAAATGGCGGGTAGCACAGATACGCAGTATTTT. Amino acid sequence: CASSQMAGSTDTQYF.

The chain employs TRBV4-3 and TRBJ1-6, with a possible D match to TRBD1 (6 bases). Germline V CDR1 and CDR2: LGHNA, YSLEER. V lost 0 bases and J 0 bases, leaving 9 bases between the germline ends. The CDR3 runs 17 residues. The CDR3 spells CASSQDRGSSYNSPLHF. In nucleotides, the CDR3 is TGCGCCAGCAGCCAAGATAGGGGGAGCTCCTATAATTCACCCCTCCACTTT.

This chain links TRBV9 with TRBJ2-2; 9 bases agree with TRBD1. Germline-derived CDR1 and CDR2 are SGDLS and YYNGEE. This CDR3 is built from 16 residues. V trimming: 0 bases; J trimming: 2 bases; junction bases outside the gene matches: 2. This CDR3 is CASSVAGQGNTGELFF. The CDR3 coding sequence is TGTGCCAGCAGCGTAGCGGGACAGGGAAACACCGGGGAGCTGTTTTTT. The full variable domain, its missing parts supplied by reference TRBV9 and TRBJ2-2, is DSGVTQTPKHLITATGQRVTLRCSPRSGDLSVYWYQQSLDQGLQFLIQYYNGEERAKGNILERFSAQQFPDLHSELNLSSLELGDSALYFCASSVAGQGNTGELFFGEGSRLTVL.

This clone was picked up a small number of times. Written as DNA, the CDR3 is TGTGCCAGCAGCTTATCTGGAAACAAGCGCTCCTACAATGAGCAGTTCTTC. This encodes CASSLSGNKRSYNEQFF. V usage is TRBV7-8 and J usage is TRBJ2-1; D unclear. V was pared by 2 bases and J by 0 bases, with 14 bases between. Germline V lookup: CDR1 SGHVS, CDR2 FQNEAQ. The CDR3 loop spans 17 amino acids.

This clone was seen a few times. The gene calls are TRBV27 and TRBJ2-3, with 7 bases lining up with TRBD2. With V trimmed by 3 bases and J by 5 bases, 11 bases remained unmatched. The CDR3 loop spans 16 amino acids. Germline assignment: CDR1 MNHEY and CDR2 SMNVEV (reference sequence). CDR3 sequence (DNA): TGTGCCAGCAGTTTTCCCCCGGGGGTAGCGGGAGATACGCAGTATTTT. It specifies CASSFPPGVAGDTQYF.

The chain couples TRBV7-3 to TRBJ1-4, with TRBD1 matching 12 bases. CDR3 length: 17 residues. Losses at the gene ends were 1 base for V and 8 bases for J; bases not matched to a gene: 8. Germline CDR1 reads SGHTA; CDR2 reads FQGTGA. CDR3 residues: CASSLRVWDRGHEKLFF. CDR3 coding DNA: TGTGCCAGCAGCTTAAGAGTGTGGGACAGGGGGCACGAAAAACTGTTTTTT.

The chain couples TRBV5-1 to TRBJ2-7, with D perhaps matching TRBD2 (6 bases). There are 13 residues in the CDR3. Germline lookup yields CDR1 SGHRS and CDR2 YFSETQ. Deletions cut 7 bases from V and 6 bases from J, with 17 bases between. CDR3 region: CASQSGTEGEQYF. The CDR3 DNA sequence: TGCGCCAGCCAATCCGGGACGGAGGGCGAGCAGTACTTC.

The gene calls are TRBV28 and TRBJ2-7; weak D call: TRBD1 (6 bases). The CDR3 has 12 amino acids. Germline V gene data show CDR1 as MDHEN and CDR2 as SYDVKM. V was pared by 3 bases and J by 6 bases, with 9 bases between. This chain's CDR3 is CASSLVGGEQYF. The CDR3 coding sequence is TGTGCCAGCAGTTTGGTAGGGGGCGAGCAGTACTTC. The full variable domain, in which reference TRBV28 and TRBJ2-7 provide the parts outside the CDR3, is DVKVTQSSRYLVKRTGEKVFLECVQDMDHENMFWYRQDPGLGLRLIYFSYDVKMKEKGDIPEGYSVSREKKERFSLILESASTNQTSMYLCASSLVGGEQYFGPGTRLTVT.

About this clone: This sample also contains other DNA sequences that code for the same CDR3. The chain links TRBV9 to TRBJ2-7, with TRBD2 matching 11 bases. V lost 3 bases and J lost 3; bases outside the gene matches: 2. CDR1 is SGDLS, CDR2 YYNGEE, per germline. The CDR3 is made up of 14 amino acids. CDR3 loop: CASSAGLAGYEQYF. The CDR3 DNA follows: TGTGCCAGCAGCGCAGGACTAGCGGGCTACGAGCAGTACTTC. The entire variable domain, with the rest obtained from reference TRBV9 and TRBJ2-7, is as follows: DSGVTQTPKHLITATGQRVTLRCSPRSGDLSVYWYQQSLDQGLQFLIQYYNGEERAKGNILERFSAQQFPDLHSELNLSSLELGDSALYFCASSAGLAGYEQYFGPGTRLTVT.

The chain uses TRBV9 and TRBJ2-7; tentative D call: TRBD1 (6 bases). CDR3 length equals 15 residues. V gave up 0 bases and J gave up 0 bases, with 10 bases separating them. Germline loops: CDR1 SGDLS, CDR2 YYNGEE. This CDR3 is CASSVATGSSYEQYF. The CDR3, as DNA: TGTGCCAGCAGCGTAGCCACAGGGAGCTCCTACGAGCAGTACTTC.

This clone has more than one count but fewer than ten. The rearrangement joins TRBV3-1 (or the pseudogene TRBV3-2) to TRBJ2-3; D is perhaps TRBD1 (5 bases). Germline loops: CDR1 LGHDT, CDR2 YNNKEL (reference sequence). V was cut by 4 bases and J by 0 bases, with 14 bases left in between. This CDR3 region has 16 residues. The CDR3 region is CASSPLGGASTDTQYF. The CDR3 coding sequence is TGTGCCAGCAGCCCTCTGGGTGGGGCTAGCACAGATACGCAGTATTTT.

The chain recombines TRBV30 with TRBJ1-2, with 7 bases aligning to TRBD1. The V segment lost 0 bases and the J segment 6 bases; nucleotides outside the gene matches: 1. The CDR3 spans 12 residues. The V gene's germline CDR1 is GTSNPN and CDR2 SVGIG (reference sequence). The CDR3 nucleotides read TGTGCCTGGAGTGTACAGGGGCATGGCTACACCTTC. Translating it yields CAWSVQGHGYTF.

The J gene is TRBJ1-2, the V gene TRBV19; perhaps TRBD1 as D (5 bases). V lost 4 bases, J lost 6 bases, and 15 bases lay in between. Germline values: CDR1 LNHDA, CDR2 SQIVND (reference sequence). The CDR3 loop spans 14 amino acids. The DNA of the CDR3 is TGTGCCAGTAGTAAACCCTCTCAGGGTGATGGCTACACCTTC. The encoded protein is CASSKPSQGDGYTF.

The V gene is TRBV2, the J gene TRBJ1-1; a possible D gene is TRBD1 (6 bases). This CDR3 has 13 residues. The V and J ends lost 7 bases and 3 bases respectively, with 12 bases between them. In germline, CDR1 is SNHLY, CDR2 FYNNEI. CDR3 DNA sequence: TGTGCCAGCACGTGGGGGGGGCACACTGAAGCTTTCTTT. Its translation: CASTWGGHTEAFF.

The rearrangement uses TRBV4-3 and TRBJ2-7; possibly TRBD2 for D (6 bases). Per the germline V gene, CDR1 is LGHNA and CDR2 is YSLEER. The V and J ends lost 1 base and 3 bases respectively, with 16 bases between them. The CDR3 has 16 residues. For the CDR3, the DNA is TGCGCCAGCAGCCAAGGGGTAACTAGCCTGTACTACGAGCAGTACTTC. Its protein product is CASSQGVTSLYYEQYF.

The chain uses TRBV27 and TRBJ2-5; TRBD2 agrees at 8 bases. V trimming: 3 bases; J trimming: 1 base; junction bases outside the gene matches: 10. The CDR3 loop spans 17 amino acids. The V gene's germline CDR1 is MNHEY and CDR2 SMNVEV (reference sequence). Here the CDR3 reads CASSLRGALAVQETQYF. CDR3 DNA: TGTGCCAGCAGTTTGCGGGGGGCCCTAGCGGTCCAAGAGACCCAGTACTTC.

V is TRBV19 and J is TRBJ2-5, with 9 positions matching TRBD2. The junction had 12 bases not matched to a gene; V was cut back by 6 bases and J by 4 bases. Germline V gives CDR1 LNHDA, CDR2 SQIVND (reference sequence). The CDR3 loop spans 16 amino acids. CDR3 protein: CASRRGRGAGAETQYF. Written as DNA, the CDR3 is TGTGCCAGTAGGCGCGGGAGGGGAGCGGGGGCAGAGACCCAGTACTTC.